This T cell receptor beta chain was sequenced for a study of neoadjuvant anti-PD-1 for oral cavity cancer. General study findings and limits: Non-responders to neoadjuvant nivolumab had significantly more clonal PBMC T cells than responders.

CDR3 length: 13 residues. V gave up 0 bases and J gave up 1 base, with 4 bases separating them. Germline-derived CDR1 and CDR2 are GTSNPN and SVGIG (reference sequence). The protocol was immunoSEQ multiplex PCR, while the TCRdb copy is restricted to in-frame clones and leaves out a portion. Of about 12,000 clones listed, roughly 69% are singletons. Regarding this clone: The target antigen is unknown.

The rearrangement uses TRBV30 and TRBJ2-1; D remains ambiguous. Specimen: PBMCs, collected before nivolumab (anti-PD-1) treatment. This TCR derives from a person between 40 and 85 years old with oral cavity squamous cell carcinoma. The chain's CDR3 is CAWSVESYNEQFF. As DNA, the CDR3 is TGTGCCTGGAGTGTAGAATCCTACAATGAGCAGTTCTTC.